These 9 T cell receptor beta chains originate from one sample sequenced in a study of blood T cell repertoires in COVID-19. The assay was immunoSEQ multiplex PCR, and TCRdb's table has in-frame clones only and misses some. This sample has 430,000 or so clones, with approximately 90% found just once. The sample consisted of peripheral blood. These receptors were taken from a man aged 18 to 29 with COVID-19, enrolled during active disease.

CDR3 in DNA: TGCGCCAGCAGCCACGCATCGGCTGGAAACACCATATATTTT. It translates to CASSHASAGNTIYF. The V call is TRBV4-1, the J call TRBJ1-3; D remains ambiguous. This CDR3 comprises 14 residues. Germline CDR1 and CDR2: MGHRA and YSYEKL. The ends were cut back, 3 bases at V and 2 bases at J, with 8 bases in the middle.

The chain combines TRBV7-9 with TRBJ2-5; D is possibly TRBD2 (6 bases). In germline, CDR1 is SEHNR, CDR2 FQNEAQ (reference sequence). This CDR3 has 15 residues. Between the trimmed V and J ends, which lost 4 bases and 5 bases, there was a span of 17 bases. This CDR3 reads CASSSPLERVETQYF. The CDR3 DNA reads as TGTGCCAGCAGCTCCCCTCTCGAGCGGGTGGAGACCCAGTACTTC.

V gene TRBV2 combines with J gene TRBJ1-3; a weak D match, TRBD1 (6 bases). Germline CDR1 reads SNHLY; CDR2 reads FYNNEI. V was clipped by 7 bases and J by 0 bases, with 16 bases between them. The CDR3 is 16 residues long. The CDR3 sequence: CASTVDSLSSGNTIYF. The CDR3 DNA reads TGTGCCAGCACCGTGGACAGTCTTAGCTCTGGAAACACCATATATTTT.

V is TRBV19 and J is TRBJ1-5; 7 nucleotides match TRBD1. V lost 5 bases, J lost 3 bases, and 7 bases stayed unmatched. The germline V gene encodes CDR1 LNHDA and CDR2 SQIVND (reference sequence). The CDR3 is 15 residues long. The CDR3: CASSPLTGVNQPQHF. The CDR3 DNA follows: TGTGCCAGTAGTCCCTTAACAGGGGTCAATCAGCCCCAGCATTTT.

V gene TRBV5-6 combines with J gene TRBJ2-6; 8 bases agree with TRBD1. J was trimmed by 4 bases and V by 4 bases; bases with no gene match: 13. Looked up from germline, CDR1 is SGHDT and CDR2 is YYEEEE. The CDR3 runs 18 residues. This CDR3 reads CASSIRRGQVKGANVLTF. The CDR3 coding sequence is TGTGCCAGCAGCATAAGGAGGGGACAGGTCAAAGGGGCCAACGTCCTGACTTTC.

CDR3: CASSPQLAGGSGELFF. The CDR3 bases are TGTGCCAGCAGCCCCCAATTAGCGGGAGGATCCGGGGAGCTGTTTTTT. The chain employs TRBV7-8 and TRBJ2-2, with 10 bases that match TRBD2. Germline V gene lookup returns CDR1 SGHVS and CDR2 FQNEAQ. This CDR3 is 16 amino acids long. J was trimmed by 6 bases and V by 5 bases; bases with no gene match: 9.

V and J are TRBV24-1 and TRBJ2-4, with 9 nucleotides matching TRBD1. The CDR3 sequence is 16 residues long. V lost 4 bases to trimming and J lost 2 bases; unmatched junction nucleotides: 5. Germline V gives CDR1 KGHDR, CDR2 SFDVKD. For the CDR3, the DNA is TGTGCCACCAGTGACGCGGGACAGGGATCCAAAAACATTCAGTACTTC. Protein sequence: CATSDAGQGSKNIQYF.

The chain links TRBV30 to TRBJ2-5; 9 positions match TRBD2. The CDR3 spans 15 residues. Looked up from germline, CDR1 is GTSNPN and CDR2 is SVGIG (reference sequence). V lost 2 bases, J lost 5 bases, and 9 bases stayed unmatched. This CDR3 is CAWSRGGRAQETQYF. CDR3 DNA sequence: TGTGCCTGGAGTAGGGGCGGGAGGGCCCAGGAGACCCAGTACTTC.

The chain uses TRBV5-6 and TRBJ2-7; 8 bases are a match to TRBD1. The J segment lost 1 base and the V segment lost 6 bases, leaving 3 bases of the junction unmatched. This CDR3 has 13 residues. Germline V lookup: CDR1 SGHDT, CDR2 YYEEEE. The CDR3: CASMRTGSYEQYF. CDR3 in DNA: TGTGCCAGCATGAGGACAGGGTCCTACGAGCAGTACTTC.